Shown below are 20 T cell receptor beta chains from a single sample sequenced in a study of blood T cell repertoires in COVID-19. Generated by immunoSEQ multiplex PCR, the TCRdb table keeps only in-frame clones and is missing some. The table has about 400,000 clones, around nine tenths seen once. Input material: PBMCs or T cells enriched from blood (not recorded which). Receptors were obtained from a woman between 50 and 59 years old who had recovered from COVID-19.

The chain joins TRBV4-1 to TRBJ1-5, with 10 nucleotides matching TRBD1. This CDR3 is 19 amino acids long. Trimming took 2 bases from V and 1 from J; bases not matched to a gene: 11. Per germline, CDR1 MGHRA and CDR2 YSYEKL. In nucleotides, the CDR3 is TGCGCCAGCAGCCAACGATCCGGGACAGGGGCAGGAAGCAATCAGCCCCAGCATTTT. Translating it yields CASSQRSGTGAGSNQPQHF.

The V and J genes are TRBV3-1 (or the pseudogene TRBV3-2) and TRBJ1-2; tentatively, D is TRBD1 (5 bases). V gave up 4 bases and J gave up 6 bases, with 18 bases separating them. CDR1 LGHDT and CDR2 YNNKEL come from the germline V gene (reference sequence). The CDR3 runs 15 residues. The DNA for the CDR3 is TGTGCCAGCAGCCGGGGCAAGGCGGTTAAGGATGGCTACACCTTC. It encodes CASSRGKAVKDGYTF.

This clone was recorded a few times. The chain is built from TRBV4-2 and TRBJ2-5, with a weak D call TRBD1 (7 bases). Germline V gives CDR1 LGHNA, CDR2 YNFKEQ. The CDR3 is 15 amino acids. V was shortened by 0 bases and J by 4 bases, with 12 bases between the two germline ends. Here the CDR3 reads CASSQDIQGGETQYF. CDR3 bases: TGTGCCAGCAGCCAAGATATTCAGGGGGGAGAGACCCAGTACTTC.

J is TRBJ1-4 and V is TRBV19; tentatively, D is TRBD1 (6 bases). CDR1 is LNHDA and CDR2 is SQIVND in the germline V gene (reference sequence). V dropped 6 bases and J dropped 8 bases, with 22 bases sitting between them. The CDR3 is 16 amino acids. The CDR3 bases are TGTGCCAGTAGAGCCCGAGGACAGCCCCGCGGCGAAAAACTGTTTTTT. Translating gives CASRARGQPRGEKLFF.

The rearrangement links TRBV29-1 to TRBJ1-1, with D possibly matching TRBD1 (5 bases). V was pared by 4 bases and J by 3 bases, with 12 bases between. This CDR3 comprises 13 residues. Germline V gene lookup returns CDR1 SQVTM and CDR2 ANQGSEA. In DNA, the CDR3 is TGCAGCGTTGGCCTCAGGGTTGACACTGAAGCTTTCTTT. This gives the protein CSVGLRVDTEAFF.

The chain uses TRBV5-4 and TRBJ2-7, with 8 bases lining up with TRBD1. Germline V gene sequence: CDR1 SGHNT, CDR2 YYREEE (reference sequence). The CDR3 has 14 residues. The trim removed 3 bases at V and 1 base at J, leaving 3 bases unmatched. DNA for the CDR3: TGTGCCAGCAGCTCAGGGGGCCAGTCCTACGAGCAGTACTTC. Its protein is CASSSGGQSYEQYF. The full variable domain, in which reference TRBV5-4 and TRBJ2-7 provide the parts outside the CDR3, is ETGVTQSPTHLIKTRGQQVTLRCSSQSGHNTVSWYQQALGQGPQFIFQYYREEENGRGNFPPRFSGLQFPNYSSELNVNALELDDSALYLCASSSGGQSYEQYFGPGTRLTVT.

The V gene is TRBV6-5, the J gene TRBJ1-5; possible D gene TRBD1, 5 bases. This CDR3 has 15 residues. V gave up 0 bases and J gave up 6 bases, with 12 bases separating them. The V gene's germline CDR1 is MNHEY and CDR2 SVGAGI. This chain's CDR3 is CASSYSGREGQPQHF. The CDR3, as DNA: TGTGCCAGCAGTTACTCCGGCAGGGAGGGTCAGCCCCAGCATTTT.

The rearrangement uses TRBV29-1 and TRBJ1-1; 9 positions agree with TRBD1. V lost 5 bases, J lost 5 bases, and 9 bases stayed unmatched. The CDR3 totals 14 residues. The germline gives CDR1 SQVTM, CDR2 ANQGSEA. In nucleotides, the CDR3 is TGCAGCGTTAAACCAAGACAGGGGGGTACTGAAGCTTTCTTT. Its protein product is CSVKPRQGGTEAFF.

This rearrangement joins TRBV12-3 or TRBV12-4 to TRBJ2-7, with D tentatively TRBD1 (5 bases). V was cut by 2 bases and J by 3 bases, with 8 bases left in between. The CDR3 spans 13 residues. The CDR3 sequence: CASSLRRGYEQYF. As DNA, the CDR3 is TGTGCCAGCAGTTTAAGAAGGGGCTACGAGCAGTACTTC.

The rearrangement links TRBV11-2 to TRBJ1-1; 8 bases align to TRBD1. This CDR3 has 13 residues. Per germline, CDR1 SGHAT and CDR2 FQNNGV. V lost 6 bases, J lost 11 bases, and 11 bases stayed unmatched. In nucleotides, the CDR3 is TGTGCCAGCAGTTTCCAGGGGGCCCTGAGTGCTTTCTTT. Protein product: CASSFQGALSAFF.

The chain has TRBV19 and TRBJ2-2; no firm D call. The germline CDR1 and CDR2 sequences are LNHDA and SQIVND (reference sequence). The CDR3 extends over 14 amino acids. Trimming took off 6 bases at V and 3 bases at J, with 11 bases between the two ends. This CDR3 reads CASSLLVDTGELFF. The CDR3 nucleotides are TGTGCCAGTAGCCTCCTAGTGGACACCGGGGAGCTGTTTTTT.

This clone was detected only a few times. The J gene is TRBJ1-5, the V gene TRBV5-6; the D is unclear. V was trimmed by 3 bases and J by 0 bases, leaving 13 bases between them. This CDR3 spans 16 amino acids. CDR1 and CDR2 (germline): SGHDT, YYEEEE. CDR3 DNA: TGTGCCAGCAGCTCATGGGTGCAGGATAGCAATCAGCCCCAGCATTTT. This translates into CASSSWVQDSNQPQHF.

The chain links TRBV7-9 to TRBJ1-6; a weak D match, TRBD1 (6 bases). V dropped 7 bases and J dropped 6 bases, with 19 bases sitting between them. This CDR3 is 16 amino acids long. Germline values: CDR1 SEHNR, CDR2 FQNEAQ (reference sequence). The CDR3 reads CASTITSGGTNSPLHF. CDR3 in DNA: TGTGCCAGCACAATAACTTCGGGGGGCACTAATTCACCCCTCCACTTT.

The chain has TRBV2 and TRBJ1-2; 7 positions match TRBD1. V was clipped by 7 bases and J by 4 bases; unmatched bases: 9. Germline V gene data show CDR1 as SNHLY and CDR2 as FYNNEI. There are 14 residues in the CDR3. CDR3 in DNA: TGTGCCAGCAAGGAGGGGGCGTTGGGCTATGGCTACACCTTC. The encoded protein is CASKEGALGYGYTF.

The rearrangement uses TRBV2 and TRBJ2-7, with 11 bases that match TRBD2. The J segment lost 7 bases and the V segment lost 4 bases, leaving 6 bases of the junction unmatched. The CDR3 consists of 14 residues. Germline V lookup: CDR1 SNHLY, CDR2 FYNNEI. The CDR3 nucleotides are TGTGCCAGCAGTGTAGCGGGGGGGCGGACGGAGCAGTACTTC. It yields the protein CASSVAGGRTEQYF.

This chain uses TRBV14 with TRBJ1-2; 7 nucleotides match TRBD1. Germline CDR1 reads SGHDN; CDR2 reads FVKESK. The junction had 7 bases not matched to a gene; V was cut back by 0 bases and J by 6 bases. This CDR3 is 15 amino acids long. CDR3 amino acids: CASSQEIRGGDGYTF. The CDR3 coding sequence is TGTGCCAGCAGCCAAGAAATACGAGGGGGCGATGGCTACACCTTC.

J is TRBJ2-5 and V is TRBV19; 9 bases are shared with TRBD2. The CDR3 spans 17 residues. Germline values: CDR1 LNHDA, CDR2 SQIVND (reference sequence). Trimming at V came to 1 base and at J to 0 bases, leaving 6 bases not matched to a gene. As DNA, the CDR3 is TGTGCCAGTAGTATAGTCGGGGCTAGCGGGGACCAAGAGACCCAGTACTTC. Encoded protein: CASSIVGASGDQETQYF.

This chain connects TRBV20-1 to TRBJ1-1, with D uncertain. Germline loops: CDR1 DFQATT, CDR2 SNEGSKA (reference sequence). The CDR3 spans 17 residues. V was trimmed by 3 bases and J by 0 bases, leaving 20 bases between them. As DNA, the CDR3 is TGCAGTGCTAGTTCCGGGGTTGAGCTGCACATGAACACTGAAGCTTTCTTT. This codes for CSASSGVELHMNTEAFF.

V usage is TRBV28 and J usage is TRBJ2-7, with a possible D match to TRBD1 (5 bases). V lost 6 bases and J lost 4, with 16 bases in between. This CDR3 is built from 14 residues. Germline V gene data show CDR1 as MDHEN and CDR2 as SYDVKM. The CDR3 reads CASSTDSLGYEQYF. The CDR3 DNA sequence: TGTGCCAGCAGCACCGACAGTCTCGGGTACGAGCAGTACTTC.

The chain combines TRBV2 with TRBJ2-7, with 8 bases that match TRBD2. This CDR3 has 17 residues. J lost 3 bases, V lost 5 bases, and 15 bases had no gene match. CDR1 is SNHLY, CDR2 FYNNEI, per germline. The CDR3 DNA reads as TGTGCCAGCAGTCCCGCATCGGGGGGGATGGAGGACTACGAGCAGTACTTC. Protein sequence: CASSPASGGMEDYEQYF.